This T cell receptor (beta chain) was observed in a study of T cells in Graves' hyperthyroidism and ophthalmopathy. V lost 3 bases and J lost 2; bases outside the gene matches: 12. The CDR3 runs 18 residues. Germline V gene data show CDR1 as MDHEN and CDR2 as SYDVKM. This clonotype was detected many times. Authors of the study amplified TCR beta CDR3 regions from RNA transcripts. The HTBI primer set was used in a first-round RT-PCR of the TCR CDR3. MiXCR was run by TCRdb on the multiplex PCR reads, yielding one entry per CDR3 protein. The sample includes about 690,000 distinct CDR3 sequences, 15% to 20% of them seen just once.

The clonotype was recovered from a man aged 50-60 years with Graves' hyperthyroidism. The chain couples TRBV28 to TRBJ2-5; 10 bases are a match to TRBD2. The sequenced material came from blood. CDR3 sequence: CASSFGLAGEPGQETQYF. The CDR3 nucleotides read TGTGCCAGCAGTTTCGGCCTAGCGGGAGAACCGGGGCAAGAGACCCAGTACTTC.